This T cell receptor beta chain came from a study of blood T cells in healthy people across ages. General observations from the study: Age brought a roughly linear fall in TCR beta diversity measured per million T cells.

Note on this clonotype: The target antigen is unknown.

Sample-barcoded 5' priming and a J-beta primer mix drove a second PCR of about 6 to 11 cycles. A 12-random-nucleotide template-switch adaptor tagged each cDNA molecule. TCRdb called the 5' RACE reads again in MiXCR, with one record for every CDR3 protein. The sample shows approximately 1.5 million distinct CDR3 sequences, roughly 30% of them seen only once. Between the trimmed V and J ends, which lost 4 bases and 5 bases, there was a span of 9 bases. Germline V gives CDR1 SNHLY, CDR2 FYNNEI. The CDR3 has 13 amino acids. The sample, 7.5 to 10 milliliters of peripheral blood, was drawn from each donor. Researchers report isolating at least 6.5 million PBMCs per sample.

The receptor's source is a woman aged 25 to 39 in good health. This chain connects TRBV2 to TRBJ2-1; D remains ambiguous. The specimen sequenced was blood. This CDR3 reads CASSGSQNNEQFF. The DNA of the CDR3 is TGTGCCAGCAGTGGAAGCCAGAACAATGAGCAGTTCTTC.